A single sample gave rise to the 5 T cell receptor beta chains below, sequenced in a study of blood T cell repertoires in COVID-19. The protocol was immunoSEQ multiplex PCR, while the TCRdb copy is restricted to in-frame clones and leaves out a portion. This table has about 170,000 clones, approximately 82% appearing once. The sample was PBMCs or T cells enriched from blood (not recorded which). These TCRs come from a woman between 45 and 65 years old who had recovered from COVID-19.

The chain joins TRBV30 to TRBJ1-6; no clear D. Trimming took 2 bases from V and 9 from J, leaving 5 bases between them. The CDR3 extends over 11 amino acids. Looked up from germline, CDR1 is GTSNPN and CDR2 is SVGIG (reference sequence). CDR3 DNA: TGTGCCTGGAGTCATTTTTCACCCCTCCACTTT. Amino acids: CAWSHFSPLHF.

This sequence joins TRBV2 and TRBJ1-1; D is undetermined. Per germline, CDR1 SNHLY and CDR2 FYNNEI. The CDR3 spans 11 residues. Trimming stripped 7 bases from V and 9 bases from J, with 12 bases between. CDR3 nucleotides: TGTGCCAGCACCCTGGAGGTAAAAGCTTTCTTT. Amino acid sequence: CASTLEVKAFF.

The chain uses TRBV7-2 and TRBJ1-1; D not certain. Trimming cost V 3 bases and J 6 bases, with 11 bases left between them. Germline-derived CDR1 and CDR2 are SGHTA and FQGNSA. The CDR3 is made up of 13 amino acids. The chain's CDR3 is CASSFTAEAEAFF. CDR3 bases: TGTGCCAGCAGCTTTACTGCCGAGGCTGAAGCTTTCTTT.

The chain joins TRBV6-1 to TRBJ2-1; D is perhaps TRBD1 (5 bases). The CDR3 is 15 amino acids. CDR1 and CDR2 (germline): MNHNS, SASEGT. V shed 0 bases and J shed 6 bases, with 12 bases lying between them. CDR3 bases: TGTGCCAGCAGTGAAGCAGGGGATTTTTTCAATGAGCAGTTCTTC. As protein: CASSEAGDFFNEQFF.

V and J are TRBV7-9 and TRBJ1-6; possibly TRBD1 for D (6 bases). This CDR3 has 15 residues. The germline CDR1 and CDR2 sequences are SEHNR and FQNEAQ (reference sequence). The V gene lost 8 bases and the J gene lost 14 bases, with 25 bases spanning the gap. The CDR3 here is CASEGTRLGESTLHF. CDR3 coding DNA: TGTGCCAGCGAAGGGACACGTCTCGGGGAGTCGACCCTCCACTTT.